Below are 32 T cell receptor beta chains sequenced from a single sample in a study of cytomegalovirus exposure and HLA in healthy donors. Vbeta (60) and Jbeta (13) primers were used in the PCR. Repertoires were generated with immunoSEQ multiplex PCR, while TCRdb's copy carries only in-frame clones and drops some. This sample has under 200,000 clones, with roughly 83% found just once. The specimen was PBMCs. Every receptor here comes from a boy aged 2 to 9 in good health and CMV-seronegative.

The V gene is TRBV23-1, the J gene TRBJ2-5; the match to TRBD2 covers 7 bases. TRBV23-1 is marked as an open reading frame, function uncertain. V shed 1 base, J shed 1 base, and the junction held 6 bases outside the gene matches. The CDR3 is made up of 16 amino acids. The CDR3 bases are TGCGCCAGCAGTCAATTCCCCGGGAGGCTCCAAGAGACCCAGTACTTC. This encodes CASSQFPGRLQETQYF.

This clone was counted a single time. J is TRBJ2-3 and V is TRBV29-1; TRBD1 matches at 7 bases. Germline V lookup: CDR1 SQVTM, CDR2 ANQGSEA. Unmatched junction bases numbered 4, after V lost 0 bases and J lost 1 base. The CDR3 has 15 residues. In DNA form, the CDR3 reads TGCAGCGTTGAAGATCAGGGGGATGGCACAGATACGCAGTATTTT. Its protein is CSVEDQGDGTDTQYF.

The V and J genes are TRBV27 and TRBJ2-7; D might be TRBD2 (6 bases). The CDR3 totals 15 residues. The germline V gene encodes CDR1 MNHEY and CDR2 SMNVEV (reference sequence). V shed 6 bases and J shed 4 bases, with 19 bases lying between them. The DNA of the CDR3 is TGTGCCAGCAGGACCCGAAGGACTAACGCGTACGAGCAGTACTTC. Its protein is CASRTRRTNAYEQYF.

This chain uses TRBV5-1 with TRBJ2-7; D is possibly TRBD2 (6 bases). Germline V gene sequence: CDR1 SGHRS, CDR2 YFSETQ. This CDR3 region has 15 residues. Trimming pared 0 bases from V and 4 bases from J, leaving 14 bases between. The CDR3 spells CASSLEEAGGYEQYF. The CDR3 DNA is TGCGCCAGCAGCTTGGAGGAGGCCGGGGGATACGAGCAGTACTTC.

This clone turned up a few times. V and J are TRBV5-1 and TRBJ1-5; 8 bases fit TRBD1. Trimming cost V 4 bases and J 4 bases; bases outside gene matches: 7. CDR1 and CDR2 from the germline V gene are SGHRS and YFSETQ. The CDR3 runs to 15 residues. The DNA for the CDR3 is TGCGCCAGCAGCGCGGATGGACAGGGAAATCAGCCCCAGCATTTT. Translation: CASSADGQGNQPQHF.

The chain combines TRBV4-1 with TRBJ2-3; D possibly corresponds to TRBD1 (6 bases). The CDR3 totals 15 residues. V lost 2 bases to trimming and J lost 3 bases, with 12 bases between them. Germline V gene data show CDR1 as MGHRA and CDR2 as YSYEKL. The CDR3: CASSQSRGITDTQYF. The CDR3 DNA reads as TGCGCCAGCAGCCAAAGCAGGGGAATAACAGATACGCAGTATTTT.

The CDR3 spells CASSEVLAGGQETQYF. As DNA, the CDR3 is TGTGCCAGCAGTGAAGTCTTGGCAGGGGGTCAAGAGACCCAGTACTTC. This rearrangement joins TRBV2 to TRBJ2-5; 7 bases agree with TRBD1. The J segment lost 2 bases and the V segment lost 1 base, leaving 7 bases of the junction unmatched. This CDR3 spans 16 amino acids. Germline-derived CDR1 and CDR2 are SNHLY and FYNNEI.

This chain links TRBV9 with TRBJ2-1, with 12 bases matching TRBD2. This CDR3 region has 15 residues. CDR1 SGDLS and CDR2 YYNGEE come from the germline V gene. V was clipped by 0 bases and J by 7 bases; unmatched bases: 2. CDR3 in DNA: TGTGCCAGCAGCGTAGAGACTAGCGGGAGAAATGAGCAGTTCTTC. Its translation: CASSVETSGRNEQFF. The full variable domain, its missing parts supplied by reference TRBV9 and TRBJ2-1, is DSGVTQTPKHLITATGQRVTLRCSPRSGDLSVYWYQQSLDQGLQFLIQYYNGEERAKGNILERFSAQQFPDLHSELNLSSLELGDSALYFCASSVETSGRNEQFFGPGTRLTVL.

The CDR3 DNA is TGCGCCAGCAGCCTCAAGGGGTCCTTAGCATCTGGGGCCAACGTCCTGACTTTC. Protein product: CASSLKGSLASGANVLTF. The rearrangement joins TRBV5-1 to TRBJ2-6, with D tentatively TRBD1 (5 bases). CDR3 size: 18 residues. With 4 bases removed from V and 1 base from J, the gap between germline ends came to 18 bases. Germline CDR1 reads SGHRS; CDR2 reads YFSETQ.

The rearrangement joins TRBV29-1 to TRBJ2-2, with 7 bases fitting TRBD2. Germline V gives CDR1 SQVTM, CDR2 ANQGSEA. Germline trimming cut 5 bases from V and 4 bases from J; bases unmatched to any gene: 10. The CDR3 length is 15 residues. CDR3 nucleotide sequence: TGCAGCGTTCTGGAAAATTCGGGGGGCACCGGGGAGCTGTTTTTT. Translated, it gives CSVLENSGGTGELFF.

This clone was found a few times. The chain combines TRBV5-8 with TRBJ2-1; the match to TRBD2 covers 8 bases. The CDR3 is 15 amino acids. Trimming removed 0 bases from V and 8 bases from J; junction bases left unmatched: 7. CDR1 and CDR2 (germline): SGHTS, YDEGEE. Here the CDR3 DNA reads TGTGCCAGCAGCTTGGACGGGAGGGCCGTGGATGAGCAGTTCTTC. Translating gives CASSLDGRAVDEQFF.

The rearrangement links TRBV27 to TRBJ2-2; tentative D call: TRBD1 (7 bases). The CDR3 sequence is 18 residues long. V was cut by 3 bases and J by 4 bases, with 21 bases left in between. Germline V lookup: CDR1 MNHEY, CDR2 SMNVEV (reference sequence). CDR3 amino acids: CASSLGRGASGSTGELFF. CDR3 nucleotides: TGTGCCAGCAGTTTGGGCAGGGGGGCCTCAGGAAGCACCGGGGAGCTGTTTTTT.

V gene TRBV5-6 combines with J gene TRBJ2-2; no clear D gene. Germline assignment: CDR1 SGHDT and CDR2 YYEEEE. The CDR3 is made up of 14 amino acids. The V gene lost 2 bases and the J gene lost 5 bases, with 10 bases spanning the gap. This CDR3 reads CASSFLGRTGELFF. CDR3 bases: TGTGCCAGCAGCTTTTTGGGCCGGACCGGGGAGCTGTTTTTT.

The chain is built from TRBV29-1 and TRBJ2-5, with D perhaps TRBD1 (6 bases). The CDR3 runs 13 residues. The V gene lost 5 bases and the J gene lost 5 bases, with 15 bases spanning the gap. The V gene's germline CDR1 is SQVTM and CDR2 ANQGSEA. As DNA, the CDR3 is TGCAGCGTTCGGACAGACACGGAGGAGACCCAGTACTTC. Amino acid sequence: CSVRTDTEETQYF.

The chain employs TRBV27 and TRBJ2-7, with D perhaps matching TRBD1 (8 bases). V lost 6 bases and J 2 bases, leaving 14 bases between the germline ends. Germline V gene lookup returns CDR1 MNHEY and CDR2 SMNVEV (reference sequence). This CDR3 region has 14 residues. The CDR3 reads CASSRTGTTYEQYF. DNA of the CDR3: TGTGCCAGCAGCCGGACAGGGACTACCTACGAGCAGTACTTC.

The V gene is TRBV30, the J gene TRBJ1-3; the D gene is possibly TRBD1 (6 bases). CDR1 and CDR2 from the germline V gene are GTSNPN and SVGIG (reference sequence). CDR3 length: 13 residues. V was pared by 5 bases and J by 4 bases, with 12 bases between. The CDR3 reads CAWAQGAGNTIYF. CDR3 in DNA: TGTGCCTGGGCACAGGGTGCAGGAAACACCATATATTTT.

This clone was observed a single time. This sequence joins TRBV5-5 and TRBJ2-7; D may be TRBD1 (6 bases). V was clipped by 4 bases and J by 2 bases, with 16 bases between them. Germline CDR1 is SGHKS and CDR2 is YYEKEE (reference sequence). The CDR3 is 15 amino acids. CDR3 amino acids: CASSEVVGTPYEQYF. The DNA of the CDR3 is TGTGCCAGCAGCGAGGTTGTAGGGACACCCTACGAGCAGTACTTC.

The chain employs TRBV2 and TRBJ1-2, with 8 bases aligning to TRBD1. The CDR3 is made up of 14 amino acids. Germline CDR1 is SNHLY and CDR2 is FYNNEI. V was clipped by 6 bases and J by 5 bases; unmatched bases: 8. DNA of the CDR3: TGTGCCAGCAGCATGGACAGGGTATTTTATGGCTACACCTTC. Translated, it gives CASSMDRVFYGYTF. Complete variable domain (other parts from reference TRBV2 and TRBJ1-2): EPEVTQTPSHQVTQMGQEVILRCVPISNHLYFYWYRQILGQKVEFLVSFYNNEISEKSEIFDDQFSVERPDGSNFTLKIRSTKLEDSAMYFCASSMDRVFYGYTFGSGTRLTVV.

The chain links TRBV12-5 to TRBJ2-7, with D maybe TRBD2 (5 bases). The V end lost 2 bases, the J end lost 6 bases, and 8 bases lay between the germline ends. The CDR3 is 12 amino acids. The germline V gene has CDR1 LGHNT and CDR2 FRNRAP. The CDR3 loop reads CASGLWESEQYF. The DNA of the CDR3 is TGTGCTAGTGGTTTGTGGGAGTCCGAGCAGTACTTC.

The chain links TRBV27 to TRBJ2-7; perhaps TRBD2 as D (5 bases). The CDR3 is 13 amino acids. The germline V gene encodes CDR1 MNHEY and CDR2 SMNVEV (reference sequence). Trimming took off 8 bases at V and 0 bases at J, with 11 bases between the two ends. CDR3 sequence: CASGVGSSYEQYF. CDR3 bases: TGTGCCAGCGGGGTGGGGAGCTCCTACGAGCAGTACTTC.

This sequence joins TRBV6-5 and TRBJ2-7; 14 nucleotides line up with TRBD2. CDR3 length equals 16 residues. CDR1 is MNHEY, CDR2 SVGAGI, per germline. After removal of 2 bases from V and 2 bases from J, the junction contained 2 bases not matched to a gene. The CDR3 DNA sequence: TGTGCCAGCAGTTACGGGACTAGCGGGAGTACCTACGAGCAGTACTTC. Protein product: CASSYGTSGSTYEQYF.

The genes are TRBV28 and TRBJ1-2; 9 bases fit TRBD1. V was clipped by 3 bases and J by 0 bases; unmatched bases: 11. Germline CDR1 and CDR2: MDHEN and SYDVKM. The CDR3 runs to 18 residues. CDR3 sequence: CASSFASTGQGPNYGYTF. In DNA form, the CDR3 reads TGTGCCAGCAGTTTCGCCTCAACGGGACAGGGACCTAACTATGGCTACACCTTC.

The chain employs TRBV6-5 and TRBJ2-3, with D possibly being TRBD2 (5 bases). Germline CDR1 and CDR2: MNHEY and SVGAGI. The V gene lost 4 bases and the J gene lost 3 bases, with 17 bases spanning the gap. This CDR3 contains 16 residues. DNA for the CDR3: TGTGCCAGCAGTTCCGGGCTCTCCCCGGGAACAGATACGCAGTATTTT. Translating it yields CASSSGLSPGTDTQYF.

The chain employs TRBV29-1 and TRBJ1-1; D possibly corresponds to TRBD1 (6 bases). With 2 bases removed from V and 11 bases from J, the gap between germline ends came to 18 bases. CDR1 SQVTM and CDR2 ANQGSEA come from the germline V gene. This CDR3 contains 13 residues. CDR3 in amino acids: CSVELGGRSGAFF. For the CDR3, the DNA is TGCAGCGTTGAATTGGGGGGGCGGTCCGGGGCTTTCTTT.

This rearrangement joins TRBV29-1 to TRBJ2-3; 9 nucleotides match TRBD1. CDR3 size: 13 residues. CDR1 is SQVTM, CDR2 ANQGSEA, per germline. This CDR3 is CTIWTGVTDTQYF. CDR3 in DNA: TGCACCATTTGGACAGGGGTCACAGATACGCAGTATTTT.

V gene TRBV11-3 combines with J gene TRBJ2-7; 9 bases match TRBD1. There are 15 residues in the CDR3. CDR1 is SGHNT, CDR2 YENEEA, per germline. V lost 1 base, J lost 4 bases, and 5 bases stayed unmatched. CDR3 in DNA: TGTGCCAGCAGCTTAGGGACAGGGGTTGGGTACGAGCAGTACTTC. As protein: CASSLGTGVGYEQYF.

The chain uses TRBV15 and TRBJ2-1, with TRBD2 matching over 9 bases. CDR1 is LNHNV, CDR2 YYDKDF, per germline (reference sequence). The junction had 13 bases not matched to a gene; V was cut back by 2 bases and J by 8 bases. This CDR3 contains 17 residues. The CDR3, as DNA: TGTGCCACCAGCAGATTCTTAAGGGTTAGCGGGAGTGATGAGCAGTTCTTC. It yields the protein CATSRFLRVSGSDEQFF.

The V gene is TRBV9, the J gene TRBJ2-7; a weak D match, TRBD1 (5 bases). With 0 bases removed from V and 3 bases from J, the gap between germline ends came to 10 bases. The CDR3 spans 14 residues. CDR1 SGDLS and CDR2 YYNGEE come from the germline V gene. The CDR3 reads CASSVGPGNYEQYF. Here the CDR3 DNA reads TGTGCCAGCAGCGTAGGCCCAGGGAACTACGAGCAGTACTTC.

Concerning this clone: Within the sample, other DNA sequences also encode this same CDR3. The J gene is TRBJ2-7, the V gene TRBV28, with 10 bases fitting TRBD1. The CDR3 has 12 residues. V was clipped by 9 bases and J by 3 bases; unmatched bases: 2. Germline V gene sequence: CDR1 MDHEN, CDR2 SYDVKM. The CDR3 sequence: CASRTGGYEQYF. CDR3 coding DNA: TGTGCCAGTAGGACAGGGGGCTACGAGCAGTACTTC.

The chain uses TRBV21-1 and TRBJ1-3; the listed D gene, TRBD1, was not tested against the DNA. TRBV21-1 is deemed a pseudogene. This CDR3 is built from 17 residues. CDR3 amino acids: CASSQGGVKDSGNTIYF. CDR3 sequence (DNA): TGTGCCAGCAGCCAGGGTGGGGTAAAGGACTCTGGAAACACCATATATTTT.

The chain carries TRBV7-2 and TRBJ2-3, with D tentatively TRBD2 (5 bases). CDR3 length: 13 amino acids. V dropped 6 bases and J dropped 5 bases, with 12 bases sitting between them. CDR1 and CDR2 from the germline V gene are SGHTA and FQGNSA. CDR3 in DNA: TGTGCCAGCAGAAAAGTCCGGGGAGATACGCAGTATTTT. Translating gives CASRKVRGDTQYF.

This sequence joins TRBV7-9 and TRBJ2-3; 13 bases match TRBD2. V trimming: 5 bases; J trimming: 5 bases; junction bases outside the gene matches: 10. The CDR3 sequence is 17 residues long. Germline V gives CDR1 SEHNR, CDR2 FQNEAQ (reference sequence). The CDR3 nucleotides read TGTGCCAGCAGCCCGCCGGCCGGGACTAGCGGGAAAGATACGCAGTATTTT. Its translation is CASSPPAGTSGKDTQYF.